The entry below gives a single TCR beta chain sequence along with its context. The antigen is unknown. These data belong to a study of T-cell reconstitution after alpha-beta-depleted transplantation in children. Study-level results: Surviving recipient cells, namely T cells and thymic progenitors, were the source of high day-60 TCRbeta diversity in some patients. Several hundred graft clones that had expanded were reportedly the source of alpha-beta T cells about two months after transplant.

V was pared by 1 base and J by 5 bases, with 13 bases between. The CDR3 extends over 15 amino acids. CDR1 SGHKS and CDR2 YYEKEE come from the germline V gene (reference sequence). Preparation of the TCRbeta library involved a method that used unique molecular identifiers. TCRdb re-called the PCR reads with MiXCR, one entry per CDR3 protein. The sample lists hundreds of thousands of distinct CDR3 sequences; around 13% were seen once. This sample comprised PBMCs, obtained before TCRalphabeta/CD19-depleted stem cell transplant. The TCR was taken from a girl between 2 and 10 years old with congenital amegakaryocytic thrombocytopenia, due to receive a stem cell transplant. This rearrangement joins TRBV5-5 to TRBJ1-5, with a tentative D call TRBD1 (6 bases). The CDR3, as DNA: TGTGCCAGCAGCTTGATCAGGACAGAGCATCAGCCCCAGCATTTT. It is translated as CASSLIRTEHQPQHF.